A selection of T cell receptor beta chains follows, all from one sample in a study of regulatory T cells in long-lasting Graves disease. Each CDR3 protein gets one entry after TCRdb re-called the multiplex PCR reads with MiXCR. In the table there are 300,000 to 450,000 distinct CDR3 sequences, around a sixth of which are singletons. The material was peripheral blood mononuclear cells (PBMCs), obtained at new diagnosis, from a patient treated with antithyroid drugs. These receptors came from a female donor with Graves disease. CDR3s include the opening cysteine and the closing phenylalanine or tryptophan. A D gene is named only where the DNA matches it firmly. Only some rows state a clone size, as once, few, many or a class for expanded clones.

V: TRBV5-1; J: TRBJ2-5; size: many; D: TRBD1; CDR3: CASSSQGGETQYF; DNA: TGCGCCAGCAGCTCACAGGGGGGAGAGACCCAGTACTTC
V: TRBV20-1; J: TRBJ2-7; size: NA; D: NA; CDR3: CSASHTGTLYEQYF; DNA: TGCAGTGCTAGCCACACCGGGACGCTCTACGAGCAGTACTTC
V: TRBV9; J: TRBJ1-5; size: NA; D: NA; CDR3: CASSTDSRNQPQHF; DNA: TGTGCCAGCAGCACGGACAGCCGCAATCAGCCCCAGCATTTT
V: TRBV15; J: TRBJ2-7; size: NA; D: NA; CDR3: CATSRGWGFGHPFEQYF; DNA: TGTGCCACCAGCAGAGGATGGGGCTTTGGCCATCCCTTCGAGCAGTACTTC
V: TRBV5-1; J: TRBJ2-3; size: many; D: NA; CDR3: CASSGRSPDTQYF; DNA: TGCGCCAGCAGCGGGAGATCTCCAGATACGCAGTATTTT
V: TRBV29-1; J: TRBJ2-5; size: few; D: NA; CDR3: CSARGMKETQYF; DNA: TGCAGCGCGCGAGGGATGAAAGAGACCCAGTACTTC
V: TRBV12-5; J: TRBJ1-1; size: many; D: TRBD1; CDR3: CASGFDREYTEAFF; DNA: TGTGCTAGTGGTTTTGACAGGGAGTACACTGAAGCTTTCTTT
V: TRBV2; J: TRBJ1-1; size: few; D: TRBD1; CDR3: CASRPGTGGGRNTEAFF; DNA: TGTGCCAGCAGGCCCGGGACAGGGGGCGGACGGAACACTGAAGCTTTCTTT
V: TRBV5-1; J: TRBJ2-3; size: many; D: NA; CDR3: CASSLGLGTDTQYF; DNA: TGTGCCAGCAGCTTAGGCTTAGGCACAGATACGCAGTATTTT
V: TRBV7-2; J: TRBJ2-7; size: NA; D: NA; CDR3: CASSVIDGWEQYF; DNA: TGTGCCAGCAGTGTGATAGACGGTTGGGAGCAGTACTTC
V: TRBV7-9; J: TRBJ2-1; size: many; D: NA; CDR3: CASSSSLNNNEQFF; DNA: TGTGCCAGCAGTTCATCCCTGAACAACAATGAGCAGTTCTTC
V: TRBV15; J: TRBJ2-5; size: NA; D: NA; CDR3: CATSRSPPETQYF; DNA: TGTGCCACCAGCAGATCTCCGCCGGAGACCCAGTACTTC
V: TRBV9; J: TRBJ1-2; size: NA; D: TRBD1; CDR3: CASSVDRGGDGYTF; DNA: TGTGCCAGCAGCGTGGACAGGGGAGGGGATGGCTACACCTTC
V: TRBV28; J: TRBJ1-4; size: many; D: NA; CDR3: CASSLSIATNEKLFF; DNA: TGTGCCAGCAGTTTATCGATCGCAACTAATGAAAAACTGTTTTTT
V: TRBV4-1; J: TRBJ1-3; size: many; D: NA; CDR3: CASSQDHWGDGNTIYF; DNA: TGCGCCAGCAGCCAAGATCACTGGGGGGACGGAAACACCATATATTTT
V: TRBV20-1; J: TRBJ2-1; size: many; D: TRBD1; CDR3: CSADTSQGKNEQFF; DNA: TGCAGTGCCGACACCTCACAGGGGAAGAATGAGCAGTTCTTC
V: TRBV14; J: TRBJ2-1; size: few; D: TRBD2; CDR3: CASSQRSGSHSYNEQFF; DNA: TGTGCCAGCAGCCAACGTAGCGGGAGCCACTCCTACAATGAGCAGTTCTTC
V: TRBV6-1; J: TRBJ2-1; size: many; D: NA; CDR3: CASSRGRAGVNEQFF; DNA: TGTGCCAGCAGCAGGGGACGGGCGGGAGTGAATGAGCAGTTCTTC
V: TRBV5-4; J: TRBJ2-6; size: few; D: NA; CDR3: CASSLFQGSSGANVLTF; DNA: TGTGCCAGCAGCTTGTTCCAGGGTAGTTCTGGGGCCAACGTCCTGACTTTC
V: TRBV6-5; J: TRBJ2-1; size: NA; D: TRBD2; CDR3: CASSYSTRGLAGDF; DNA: TGTGCCAGCAGTTACTCGACCCGGGGACTAGCGGGAGATTTC
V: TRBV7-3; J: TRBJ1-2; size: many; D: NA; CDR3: CASSFGEGLGGYTF; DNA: TGTGCCAGCAGCTTTGGCGAGGGCCTTGGTGGCTACACCTTC
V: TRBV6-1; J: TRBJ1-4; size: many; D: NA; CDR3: CASSPLGDYEKLFF; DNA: TGTGCCAGCAGTCCACTCGGGGACTATGAAAAACTGTTTTTT
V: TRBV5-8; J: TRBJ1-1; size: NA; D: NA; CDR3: CASSRTTLGTEAFF; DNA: TGTGCCAGCAGCAGGACCACATTGGGGACTGAAGCTTTCTTT
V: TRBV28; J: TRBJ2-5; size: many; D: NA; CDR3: CASSLWGEQETQYF; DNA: TGTGCCAGCAGTTTATGGGGGGAGCAAGAGACCCAGTACTTC
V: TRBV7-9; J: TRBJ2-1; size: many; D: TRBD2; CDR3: CASILRERGGPNEQFF; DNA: TGTGCCAGCATCCTTAGGGAGCGGGGGGGCCCGAATGAGCAGTTCTTC
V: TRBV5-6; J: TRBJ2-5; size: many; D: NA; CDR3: CASSSGGGLGQETQYF; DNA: TGTGCCAGCAGCTCAGGGGGGGGGCTTGGACAAGAGACCCAGTACTTC
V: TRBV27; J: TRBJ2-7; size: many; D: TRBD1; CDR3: CASSSATGGVNEQYF; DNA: TGTGCCAGCAGTTCGGCGACAGGGGGCGTGAACGAGCAGTACTTC
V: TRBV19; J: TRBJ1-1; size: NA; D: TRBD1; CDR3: CASSISRGRNTEAFF; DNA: TGTGCCAGTAGTATCAGCAGGGGGCGAAACACTGAAGCTTTCTTT
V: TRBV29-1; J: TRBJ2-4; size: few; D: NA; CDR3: CSVVEAKNIQYF; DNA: TGCAGCGTAGTTGAAGCCAAAAACATTCAGTACTTC